Listed below are T cell receptor beta chains from one sample, sequenced in a study of OX40 agonist ivuxolimab in advanced cancers. The method was immunoSEQ multiplex PCR; TCRdb's version includes in-frame clones alone and lacks a portion of them. The sample includes thousands of clones, 88% of them seen just once. The source was CD4+ or CD8+ T cells sorted from blood, collected in a trial of the OX40 agonist ivuxolimab. The receptors come from an adult with an advanced solid tumor such as melanoma, head and neck, liver or kidney cancer. The CDR3 runs from the conserved cysteine through the conserved F or W. A D gene is named only where the DNA matches it firmly. Size tells how often a clone was seen (once, few, many) or the class of an expanded clone, and some rows leave it out.

j_call,v_call,clone_size,d_call,cdr3_nt,cdr3_aa
TRBJ1-2,TRBV6-5,-,-,TGTGCCAGCAGTTACGGAGGGCGCCCTAACTATGGCTACACCTTC,CASSYGGRPNYGYTF
TRBJ2-5,TRBV9,-,-,TGTGCCAGCAGCGTTGTGGGCGACGGAGAAGAGACCCAGTACTTC,CASSVVGDGEETQYF
TRBJ2-1,TRBV5-1,-,TRBD1,TGCGCCAGCAGCGAGGGACAGGGTACCTACAATGAGCAGTTCTTC,CASSEGQGTYNEQFF
TRBJ2-5,TRBV9,-,-,TGTGCCAGCAGCCCCCGGACTGGCCTGTACCAAGAGACCCAGTACTTC,CASSPRTGLYQETQYF
TRBJ2-5,TRBV4-1,-,TRBD2,TGCGCCAGCAGCCACCTAGCGGGAGATATCGGAGAGACCCAGTACTTC,CASSHLAGDIGETQYF
TRBJ2-7,TRBV19,once,TRBD2,TGTGCCAGTAGTTCCCCCAGCAGGCGGGAGGACTCCTCCTACGAGCAGTACTTC,CASSSPSRREDSSYEQYF
TRBJ2-7,TRBV30,-,-,TGTGCCTGGAGGACCGGGACCGTCGGCGGGCAGTACTTC,CAWRTGTVGGQYF
TRBJ2-2,TRBV7-3,-,TRBD1,TGTGCCAGCAGCCTAAGGGGACAGGGGGTCGGGGAGCTGTTTTTT,CASSLRGQGVGELFF
TRBJ2-1,TRBV12-5,-,TRBD2,TGTGCTAGTGGTTTGAGCGGGGTGGCGGGGAGTCGCCCACACAATGAGCAGTTCTTC,CASGLSGVAGSRPHNEQFF
TRBJ2-7,TRBV28,-,-,TGTGCCAGCAGTTTAATGAACAGGGTCTACGAGCAGTACTTC,CASSLMNRVYEQYF
TRBJ1-3,TRBV7-9,-,-,TGTGCCAGCAGCTTGGTTCCACCTGGAAACACCATATATTTT,CASSLVPPGNTIYF
TRBJ2-1,TRBV7-9,-,TRBD2,TGTGCCAGCAGCTTAGGGTCGGGAGGGCCTAATGAGCAGTTCTTC,CASSLGSGGPNEQFF
TRBJ2-1,TRBV30,-,-,TGTGCCTGGGGGTCGGGGGGCCTAAACAATGAGCAGTTCTTC,CAWGSGGLNNEQFF
TRBJ2-5,TRBV7-6,-,-,TGTGCCAGCATCGAACGACCCCGGGGGCTAGGCCAAGAGACCCAGTACTTC,CASIERPRGLGQETQYF
TRBJ2-7,TRBV11-3,-,-,TGTGCCAGCACCCCGTCGGACTTTTTCTTAGATCCGTGCGAGCAGTACTTC,CASTPSDFFLDPCEQYF
TRBJ1-5,TRBV10-3,few,TRBD1,TGTGCCATCGGGGGACAGGATGGGTTAGATCAGCCCCAGCATTTT,CAIGGQDGLDQPQHF
TRBJ2-2,TRBV28,-,-,TGTGCCAGCAGTTTATATAGGCGGGTATCGAACACCGGGGAGCTGTTTTTT,CASSLYRRVSNTGELFF
TRBJ1-1,TRBV5-4,-,-,TGTGCTTGGGGGGGTTACACTGAAGCTTTCTTT,CAWGGYTEAFF
TRBJ2-7,TRBV11-2,-,TRBD2,TGTGCCAGCAGCTTCGGACTAGTCGCCGAGCAGTACTTC,CASSFGLVAEQYF
TRBJ2-7,TRBV28,-,-,TGTGCCAGCAGTTTAGTGGGCAGTAACTACGAGCAGTACTTC,CASSLVGSNYEQYF
TRBJ2-7,TRBV13,-,-,TGTGCCAGCAGCCCGATCTCAGGCGGTTACGAGCAGTACTTC,CASSPISGGYEQYF
TRBJ1-1,TRBV5-4,few,-,TGCGCCAGCAGCCCTAACAGGAACACTGAAGCTTTCTTT,CASSPNRNTEAFF
TRBJ2-3,TRBV19,few,TRBD2,TGTGCCAGTAGTATAGTTCGGGACGGGGGGAGCTCAGATACGCAGTATTTT,CASSIVRDGGSSDTQYF
TRBJ2-3,TRBV4-3,-,TRBD1,TGCGCCAGCAGCCAAGAAGCGACAGGGACAGATACGCAGTATTTT,CASSQEATGTDTQYF
TRBJ2-1,TRBV5-6,-,-,TGTGCCAGCTTCCAGCTTATGTTGCTTGAGCAGTTCTTC,CASFQLMLLEQFF
TRBJ2-5,TRBV13,few,-,TGTGCCAGCAGCTTAATCGCGGGCCAAGAGACCCAGTACTTC,CASSLIAGQETQYF
TRBJ2-7,TRBV4-3,-,TRBD1,TGCGCCAGCAGCCAGTCCGGGACAGCCGTTTCCTACGAGCAGTACTTC,CASSQSGTAVSYEQYF
TRBJ2-3,TRBV27,-,-,TGTGCCAGCAGGGCTTTGTTTCCCCACGACATTGATACGCAGTATTTT,CASRALFPHDIDTQYF
TRBJ1-5,TRBV27,-,-,TGTGCCAGCACCTCGACAGGTCGGTTTGGCATTCAGCCCCAGCATTTT,CASTSTGRFGIQPQHF
TRBJ2-7,TRBV7-9,-,TRBD2,TGTGCCAGCAGCGGGACTAGCGGGGGCACATACCTCTACGAGCAGTACTTC,CASSGTSGGTYLYEQYF
TRBJ2-7,TRBV6-5,-,-,TGTGCCAGCAGTTACTCCTCGGGATCCTACGAGCAGTACTTC,CASSYSSGSYEQYF
TRBJ2-1,TRBV10-3,-,-,TGTGCCATCAGTGAGGAGGCCATCAATGAGCAGTTCTTC,CAISEEAINEQFF
TRBJ2-2,TRBV29-1,-,TRBD2,TGCAGCGTTGAAGATGGGGATAGCGGGGACCGGGGAGCTGTTTTT,CSVEDGDSGDRGAVF